Given below is one T cell receptor (beta chain) in context. This table comes from immunoSEQ multiplex PCR, and its TCRdb copy is limited to in-frame clones, with some not included. The sample lists roughly 49,000 clones, nearly 90% occurring once. V gave up 1 base and J gave up 1 base, with 15 bases separating them. The CDR3 extends over 16 amino acids. CDR1 is SGHRS and CDR2 is YFSETQ in the germline V gene. Samples were collected from each patient before treatment and during treatment. Each patient gave between 1 and 8 of them in total. These data originate in a study of PD-L1 blockade in urothelial cancer. Background on the study: It was in 2014 that patients started atezolizumab at 1,200 mg intravenously every 3 weeks. Samples came from 3 weeks, at the second dose, and 6 weeks into treatment.

The clonotype originates from a man in his fifties or sixties with urothelial cancer. This sample comprised PBMCs, obtained around atezolizumab (anti-PD-L1) treatment. This chain uses TRBV5-1 with TRBJ2-7, with D possibly TRBD2 on 6 matching bases. CDR3 in DNA: TGCGCCAGCAGCTTGTATCGACTAGAAGCATCCTACGAGCAGTACTTC. Translating gives CASSLYRLEASYEQYF.